Listed below are T cell receptor beta chains from one sample, sequenced in a study of T-cell memory formation after mild COVID-19. TCRdb re-derived calls from the 5' RACE reads in MiXCR, one entry per CDR3 protein. The sample holds 400,000 or so distinct CDR3 sequences, 20% seen once. The sequencing sample was made of PBMCs or a T cell subset sorted from them (not recorded which). The receptors come from an adult woman who had mild COVID-19 (a few samples of this study predate the infection). Cell type and time point are not known. CDR3s include the opening cysteine and the closing phenylalanine or tryptophan. The order of the fields is J gene, clone size, V gene, D gene, CDR3 protein, CDR3 DNA. A D gene is named only where the DNA matches it firmly. The size field is filled for only some rows; it gives once, few, many or a size class.

TRBJ1-1 few TRBV5-1 TRBD1 CASSLRQGARTEAFF TGCGCCAGCAGCTTGAGGCAGGGGGCGCGCACTGAAGCTTTCTTT
TRBJ1-1 few TRBV11-2 - CASSWGTGTNTEAFF TGTGCCAGCAGCTGGGGGACGGGAACGAACACTGAAGCTTTCTTT
TRBJ2-7 - TRBV5-1 - CASKTVFSYEQYF TGCGCCAGTAAGACGGTCTTCTCCTACGAGCAGTACTTC
TRBJ2-3 - TRBV20-1 - CSARDPGRPVDTQYF TGCAGTGCTAGAGATCCAGGACGACCGGTGGATACGCAGTATTTT
TRBJ1-1 - TRBV4-2 TRBD1 CASSHIGQGNTEAFF TGTGCCAGCAGCCACATAGGACAGGGGAACACTGAAGCTTTCTTT
TRBJ2-3 few TRBV10-3 TRBD2 CAISGIAGIITDTQYF TGTGCCATCAGTGGGATAGCGGGGATCATCACAGATACGCAGTATTTT
TRBJ2-5 few TRBV5-1 - CASSPTPGRQETQYF TGCGCCAGCAGTCCTACCCCCGGGAGACAGGAGACCCAGTACTTC
TRBJ2-1 few TRBV7-8 - CASSLARSILHNEQFF TGTGCCAGCAGCTTAGCTCGGAGTATCCTCCACAATGAGCAGTTCTTC
TRBJ2-6 - TRBV7-2 - CASSSGAGANVLTF TGTGCCAGCAGCTCGGGAGCCGGGGCCAACGTCCTGACTTTC
TRBJ2-3 - TRBV20-1 TRBD2 CSTLVTSGITDTQYF TGCAGTACCCTAGTAACTAGCGGAATCACAGATACGCAGTATTTT
TRBJ2-1 few TRBV20-1 - CSAIGRRSYNEQFF TGCAGTGCTATCGGGCGCCGCTCCTACAATGAGCAGTTCTTC
TRBJ1-1 few TRBV5-4 - CASSHKRGLNTEAFF TGTGCCAGCAGCCACAAAAGAGGATTGAACACTGAAGCTTTCTTT
TRBJ1-2 - TRBV7-6 - CASPRVPKDYGYTF TGTGCCTCCCCCCGCGTCCCAAAGGACTATGGCTACACCTTC
TRBJ2-7 - TRBV5-1 TRBD1 CASSLARTGGYEQYF TGCGCCAGCAGCTTGGCCAGGACAGGGGGCTACGAGCAGTACTTC
TRBJ2-4 few TRBV7-2 TRBD2 CASSSDRAGTLAKNIQYF TGTGCCAGCAGCTCCGATCGAGCGGGGACCCTAGCCAAAAACATTCAGTACTTC
TRBJ1-4 - TRBV28 TRBD1 CATSTGGGEKLFF TGTGCCACTTCCACAGGGGGCGGTGAAAAACTGTTTTTT
TRBJ2-3 few TRBV6-5 - CASSYSYSGDTQYF TGTGCCAGCAGTTACTCTTATAGCGGAGATACGCAGTATTTT
TRBJ2-1 - TRBV11-3 TRBD1 CASSLGQGAWDEQFF TGTGCCAGCAGCTTAGGCCAGGGGGCTTGGGATGAGCAGTTCTTC
TRBJ2-1 - TRBV18 TRBD1 CASSPRTGGPNEQFF TGTGCCAGCTCACCTAGGACAGGGGGCCCTAATGAGCAGTTCTTC
TRBJ2-6 - TRBV29-1 - CSVAGPAGANVLTF TGCAGCGTTGCGGGACCGGCAGGGGCCAACGTCCTGACTTTC
TRBJ2-2 - TRBV30 - CAWSLNTGELFF TGTGCCTGGAGTCTAAACACCGGGGAGCTGTTTTTT
TRBJ2-7 many TRBV15 - CATSIGSPYEQYF TGTGCCACCAGCATCGGAAGTCCTTACGAGCAGTACTTC